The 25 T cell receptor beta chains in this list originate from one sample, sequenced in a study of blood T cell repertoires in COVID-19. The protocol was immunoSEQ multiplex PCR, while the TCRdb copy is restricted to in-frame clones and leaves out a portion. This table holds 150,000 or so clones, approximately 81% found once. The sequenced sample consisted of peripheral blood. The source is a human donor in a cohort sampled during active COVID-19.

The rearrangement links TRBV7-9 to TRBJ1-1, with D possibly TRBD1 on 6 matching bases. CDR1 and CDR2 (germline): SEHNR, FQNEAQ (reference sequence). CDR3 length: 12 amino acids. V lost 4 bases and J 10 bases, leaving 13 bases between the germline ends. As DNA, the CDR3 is TGTGCCAGCAGCTCCAATGGGACACCAGCTTTCTTT. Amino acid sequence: CASSSNGTPAFF.

The chain's CDR3 is CASSSPRTAGGYTF. The CDR3 DNA sequence: TGTGCCAGCAGCTCCCCCAGGACGGCGGGTGGCTACACCTTC. This sequence joins TRBV9 and TRBJ1-2; D remains ambiguous. The CDR3 extends over 14 amino acids. The germline gives CDR1 SGDLS, CDR2 YYNGEE. The V end was cut by 4 bases, the J end by 7 bases, with 17 bases between.

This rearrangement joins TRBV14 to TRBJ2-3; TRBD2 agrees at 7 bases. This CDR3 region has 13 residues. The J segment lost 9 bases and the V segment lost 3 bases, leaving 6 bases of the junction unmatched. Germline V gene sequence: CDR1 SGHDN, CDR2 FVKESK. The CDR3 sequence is CASSQGGSGTQYF. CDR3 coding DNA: TGTGCCAGCAGCCAGGGGGGGAGCGGGACGCAGTATTTT.

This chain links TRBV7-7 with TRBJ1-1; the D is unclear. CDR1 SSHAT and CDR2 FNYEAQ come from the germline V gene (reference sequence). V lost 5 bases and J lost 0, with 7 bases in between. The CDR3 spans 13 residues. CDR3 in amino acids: CASSRDMNTEAFF. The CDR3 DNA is TGTGCCAGCAGCCGGGATATGAACACTGAAGCTTTCTTT.

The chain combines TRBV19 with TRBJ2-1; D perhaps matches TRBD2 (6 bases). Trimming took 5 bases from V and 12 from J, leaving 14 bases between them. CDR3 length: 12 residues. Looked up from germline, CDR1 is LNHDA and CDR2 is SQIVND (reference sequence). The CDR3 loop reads CASSPRDFGQFF. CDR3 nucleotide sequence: TGTGCCAGTAGTCCCCGGGACTTCGGGCAGTTCTTC.

CDR3: CASSLYSGGLVKQYF. Here the CDR3 DNA reads TGTGCCAGCAGCTTGTATTCAGGAGGGCTAGTGAAGCAGTACTTC. The chain joins TRBV5-4 to TRBJ2-7; D may be TRBD2 (6 bases). Trimming took 1 base from V and 8 from J, leaving 19 bases between them. The CDR3 is made up of 15 amino acids. Germline CDR1 SGHNT, CDR2 YYREEE (reference sequence).

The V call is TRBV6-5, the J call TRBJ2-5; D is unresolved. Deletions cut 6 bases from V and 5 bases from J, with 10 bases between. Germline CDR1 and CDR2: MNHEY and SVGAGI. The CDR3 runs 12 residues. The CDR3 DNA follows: TGTGCCAGCAGCCTAGTCGGGGAGACCCAGTACTTC. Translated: CASSLVGETQYF.

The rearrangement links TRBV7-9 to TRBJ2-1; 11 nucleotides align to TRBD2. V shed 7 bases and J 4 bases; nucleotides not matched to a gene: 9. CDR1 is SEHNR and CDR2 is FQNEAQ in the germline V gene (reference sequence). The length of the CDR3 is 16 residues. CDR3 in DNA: TGTGCCAGCACCCCGTGGACTAGCGGGTTTTACAATGAGCAGTTCTTC. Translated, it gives CASTPWTSGFYNEQFF.

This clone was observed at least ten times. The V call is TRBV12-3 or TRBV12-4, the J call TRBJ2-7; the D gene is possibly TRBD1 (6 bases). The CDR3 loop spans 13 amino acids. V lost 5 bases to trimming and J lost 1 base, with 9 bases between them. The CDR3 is CASSHGQSYEQYF. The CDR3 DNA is TGTGCCAGCAGTCACGGACAGTCCTACGAGCAGTACTTC.

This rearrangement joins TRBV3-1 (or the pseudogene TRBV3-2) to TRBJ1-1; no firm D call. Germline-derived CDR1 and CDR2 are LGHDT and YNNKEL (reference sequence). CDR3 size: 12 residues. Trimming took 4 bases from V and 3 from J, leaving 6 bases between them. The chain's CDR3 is CASSLLDTEAFF. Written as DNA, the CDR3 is TGTGCCAGCAGCCTACTCGACACTGAAGCTTTCTTT.

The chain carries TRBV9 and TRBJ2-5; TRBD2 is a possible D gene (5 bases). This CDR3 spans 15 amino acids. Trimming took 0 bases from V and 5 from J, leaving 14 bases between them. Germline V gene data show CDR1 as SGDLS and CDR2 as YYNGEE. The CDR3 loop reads CASSVGVRGEETQYF. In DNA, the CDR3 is TGTGCCAGCAGCGTAGGAGTTCGGGGAGAGGAGACCCAGTACTTC.

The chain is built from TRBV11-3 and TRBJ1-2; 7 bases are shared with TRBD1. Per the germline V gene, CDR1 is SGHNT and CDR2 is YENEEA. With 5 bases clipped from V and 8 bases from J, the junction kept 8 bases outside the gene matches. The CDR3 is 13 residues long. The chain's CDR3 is CASSPEGARGYTF. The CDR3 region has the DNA TGTGCCAGCAGCCCGGAGGGGGCGCGAGGCTACACCTTC.

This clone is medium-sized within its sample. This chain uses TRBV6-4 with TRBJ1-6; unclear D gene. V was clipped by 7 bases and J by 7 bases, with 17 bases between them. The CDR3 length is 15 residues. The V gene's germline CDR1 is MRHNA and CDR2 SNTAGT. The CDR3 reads CASTRAEGGNSPLHF. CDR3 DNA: TGTGCCAGCACCCGCGCGGAGGGAGGGAATTCACCCCTCCACTTT.

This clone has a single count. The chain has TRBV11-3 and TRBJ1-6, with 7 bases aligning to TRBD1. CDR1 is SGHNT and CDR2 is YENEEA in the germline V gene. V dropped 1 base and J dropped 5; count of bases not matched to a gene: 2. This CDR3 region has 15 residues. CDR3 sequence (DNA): TGTGCCAGCAGCTTAGGGACAGGTCATAATTCACCCCTCCACTTT. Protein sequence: CASSLGTGHNSPLHF.

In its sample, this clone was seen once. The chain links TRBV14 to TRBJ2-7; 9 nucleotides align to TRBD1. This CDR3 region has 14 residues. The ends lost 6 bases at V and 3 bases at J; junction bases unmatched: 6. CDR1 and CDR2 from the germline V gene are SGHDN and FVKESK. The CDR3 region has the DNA TGTGCCAGCAGGCAACAGGGGGCCGGCTACGAGCAGTACTTC. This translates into CASRQQGAGYEQYF.

The CDR3 loop is CASSPGLAGGLTDTQYF. The CDR3 nucleotides read TGTGCCAGCTCACCAGGACTAGCGGGGGGACTCACAGATACGCAGTATTTT. The gene calls are TRBV18 and TRBJ2-3; TRBD2 agrees at 14 bases. The CDR3 has 17 residues. Germline V gene lookup returns CDR1 KGHSH and CDR2 LQKENI. V was pared by 2 bases and J by 2 bases, with 3 bases of the junction left unmatched.

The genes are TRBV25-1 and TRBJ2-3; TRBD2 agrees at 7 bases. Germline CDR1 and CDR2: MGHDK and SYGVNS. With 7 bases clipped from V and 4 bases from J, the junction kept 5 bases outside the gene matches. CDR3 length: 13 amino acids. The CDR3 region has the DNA TGTGCCAGCACCCTCCGGGGGGCAGATACGCAGTATTTT. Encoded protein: CASTLRGADTQYF.

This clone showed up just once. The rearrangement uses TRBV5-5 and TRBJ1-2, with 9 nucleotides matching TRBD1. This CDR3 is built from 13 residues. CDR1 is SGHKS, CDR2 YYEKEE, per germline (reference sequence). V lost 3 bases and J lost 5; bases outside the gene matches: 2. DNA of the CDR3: TGTGCCAGCAGCTCGGACAGGGGATATGGCTACACCTTC. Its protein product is CASSSDRGYGYTF. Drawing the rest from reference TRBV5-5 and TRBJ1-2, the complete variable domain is DAGVTQSPTHLIKTRGQQVTLRCSPISGHKSVSWYQQVLGQGPQFIFQYYEKEERGRGNFPDRFSARQFPNYSSELNVNALLLGDSALYLCASSSDRGYGYTFGSGTRLTVV.

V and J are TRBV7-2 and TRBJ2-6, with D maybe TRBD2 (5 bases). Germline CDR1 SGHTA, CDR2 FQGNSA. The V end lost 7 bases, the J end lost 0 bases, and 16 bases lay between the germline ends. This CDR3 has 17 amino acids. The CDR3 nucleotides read TGTGCCAGCAACCACGGACTCTTGAGCTCTGGGGCCAACGTCCTGACTTTC. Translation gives CASNHGLLSSGANVLTF.

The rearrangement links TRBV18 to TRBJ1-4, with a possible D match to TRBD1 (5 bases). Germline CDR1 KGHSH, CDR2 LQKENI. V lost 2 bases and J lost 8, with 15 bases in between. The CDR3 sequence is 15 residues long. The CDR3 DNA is TGTGCCAGCTCACCAGGCGGAGGGGATCGGGAAAAACTGTTTTTT. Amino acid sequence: CASSPGGGDREKLFF.

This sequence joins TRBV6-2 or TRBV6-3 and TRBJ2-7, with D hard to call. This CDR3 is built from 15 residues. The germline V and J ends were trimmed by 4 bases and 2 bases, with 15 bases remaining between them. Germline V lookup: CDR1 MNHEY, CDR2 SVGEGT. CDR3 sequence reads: CASSSLARNAYEQYF. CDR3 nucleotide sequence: TGTGCCAGCAGTTCCCTGGCCAGGAATGCCTACGAGCAGTACTTC.

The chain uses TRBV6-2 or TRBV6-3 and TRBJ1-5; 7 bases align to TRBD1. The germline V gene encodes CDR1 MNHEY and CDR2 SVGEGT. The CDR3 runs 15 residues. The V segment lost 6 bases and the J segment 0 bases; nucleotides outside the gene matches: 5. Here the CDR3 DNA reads TGTGCCAGCAGCCAGGGGGTCTATAGCAATCAGCCCCAGCATTTT. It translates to CASSQGVYSNQPQHF.

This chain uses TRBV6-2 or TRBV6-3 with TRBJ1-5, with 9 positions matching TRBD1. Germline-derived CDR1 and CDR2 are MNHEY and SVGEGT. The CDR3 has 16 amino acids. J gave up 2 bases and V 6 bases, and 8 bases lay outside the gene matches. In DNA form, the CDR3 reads TGTGCCAGCAGCCTTACAGGGGGCTGGGGCAATCAGCCCCAGCATTTT. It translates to CASSLTGGWGNQPQHF.

CDR3 protein: CASSLAIQGVNEKLFF. DNA for the CDR3: TGCGCCAGCAGCTTGGCCATTCAGGGGGTAAATGAAAAACTGTTTTTT. The chain recombines TRBV5-1 with TRBJ1-4; 7 nucleotides match TRBD1. The CDR3 covers 16 residues. Looked up from germline, CDR1 is SGHRS and CDR2 is YFSETQ. V was pared by 0 bases and J by 5 bases, with 7 bases of the junction left unmatched.

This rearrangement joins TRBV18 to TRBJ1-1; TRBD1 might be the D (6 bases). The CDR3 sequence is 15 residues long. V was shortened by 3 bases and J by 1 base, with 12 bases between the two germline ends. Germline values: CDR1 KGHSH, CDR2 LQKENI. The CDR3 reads CASSPYREKNTEAFF. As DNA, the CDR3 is TGTGCCAGCTCACCTTACAGGGAAAAGAACACTGAAGCTTTCTTT.